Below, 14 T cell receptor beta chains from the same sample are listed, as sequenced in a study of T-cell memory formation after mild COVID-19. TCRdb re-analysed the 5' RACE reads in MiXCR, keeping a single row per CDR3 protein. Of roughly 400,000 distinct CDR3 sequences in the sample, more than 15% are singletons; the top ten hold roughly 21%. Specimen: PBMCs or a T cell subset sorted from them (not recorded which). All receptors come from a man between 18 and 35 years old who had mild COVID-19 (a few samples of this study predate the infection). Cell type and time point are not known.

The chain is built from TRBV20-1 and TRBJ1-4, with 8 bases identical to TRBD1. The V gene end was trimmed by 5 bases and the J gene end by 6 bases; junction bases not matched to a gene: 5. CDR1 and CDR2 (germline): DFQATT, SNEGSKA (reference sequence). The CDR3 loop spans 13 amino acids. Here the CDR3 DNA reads TGCAGTGCTTCCCGGGACAGGCATGAAAAACTGTTTTTT. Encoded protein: CSASRDRHEKLFF.

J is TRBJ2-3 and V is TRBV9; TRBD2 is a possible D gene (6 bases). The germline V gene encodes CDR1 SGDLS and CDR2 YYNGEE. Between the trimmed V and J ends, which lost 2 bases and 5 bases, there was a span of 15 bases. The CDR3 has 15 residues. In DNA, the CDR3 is TGTGCCAGCAGCGTTACTAGCCTCCCCGGAGATACGCAGTATTTT. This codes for CASSVTSLPGDTQYF.

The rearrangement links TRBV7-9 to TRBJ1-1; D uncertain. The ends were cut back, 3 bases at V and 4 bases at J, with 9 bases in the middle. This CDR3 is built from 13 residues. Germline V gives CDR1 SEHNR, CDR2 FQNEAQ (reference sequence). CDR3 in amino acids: CASSLVMGTEAFF. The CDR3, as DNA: TGTGCCAGCAGCTTGGTCATGGGCACTGAAGCTTTCTTT.

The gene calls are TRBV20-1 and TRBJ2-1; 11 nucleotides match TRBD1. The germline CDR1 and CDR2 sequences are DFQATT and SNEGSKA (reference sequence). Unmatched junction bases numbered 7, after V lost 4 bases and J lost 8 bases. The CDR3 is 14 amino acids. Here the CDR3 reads CSATGQGAWDEQFF. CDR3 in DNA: TGCAGTGCTACAGGACAGGGGGCCTGGGATGAGCAGTTCTTC.

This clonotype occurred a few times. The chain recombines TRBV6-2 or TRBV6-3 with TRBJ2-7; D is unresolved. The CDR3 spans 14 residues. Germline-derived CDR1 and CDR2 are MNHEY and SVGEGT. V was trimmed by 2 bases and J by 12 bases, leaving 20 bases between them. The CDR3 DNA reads TGTGCCAGCAGTTACACCGGTACACCCACCTCCCTGTACTTC. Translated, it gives CASSYTGTPTSLYF.

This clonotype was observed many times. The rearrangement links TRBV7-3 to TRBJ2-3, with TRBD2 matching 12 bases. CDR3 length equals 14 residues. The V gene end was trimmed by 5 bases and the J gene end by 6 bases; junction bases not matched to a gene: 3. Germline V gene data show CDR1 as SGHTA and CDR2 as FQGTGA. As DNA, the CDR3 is TGTGCCAGCAGCCGAGGGACTAGCGGGGATACGCAGTATTTT. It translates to CASSRGTSGDTQYF.

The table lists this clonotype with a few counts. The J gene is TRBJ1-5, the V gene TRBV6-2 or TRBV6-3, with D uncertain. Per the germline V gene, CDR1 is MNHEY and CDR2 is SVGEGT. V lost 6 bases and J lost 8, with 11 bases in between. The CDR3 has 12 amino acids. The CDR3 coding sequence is TGTGCCAGCAGCAAGGGTCTGGAGCCCCAGCATTTT. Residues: CASSKGLEPQHF.

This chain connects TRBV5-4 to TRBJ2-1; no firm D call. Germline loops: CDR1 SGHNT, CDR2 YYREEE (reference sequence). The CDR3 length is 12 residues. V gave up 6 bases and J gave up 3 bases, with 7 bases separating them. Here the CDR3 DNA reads TGTGCCAGCAATGAGCGCTACAATGAGCAGTTCTTC. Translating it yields CASNERYNEQFF.

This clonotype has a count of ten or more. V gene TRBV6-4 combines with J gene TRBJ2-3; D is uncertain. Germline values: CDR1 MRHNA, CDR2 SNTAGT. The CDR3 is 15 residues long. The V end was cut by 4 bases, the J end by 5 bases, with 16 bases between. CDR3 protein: CASSVAVGGEDTQYF. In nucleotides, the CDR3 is TGTGCCAGCAGTGTTGCTGTTGGCGGCGAAGATACGCAGTATTTT.

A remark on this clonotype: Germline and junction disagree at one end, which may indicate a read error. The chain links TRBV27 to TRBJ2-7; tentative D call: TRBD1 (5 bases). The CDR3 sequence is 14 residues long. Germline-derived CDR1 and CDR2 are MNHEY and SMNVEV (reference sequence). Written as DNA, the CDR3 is TGTCCCAGCAGTCAGACAGTTAGCTCCTACGAGCAGTACTTC. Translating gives CPSSQTVSSYEQYF.

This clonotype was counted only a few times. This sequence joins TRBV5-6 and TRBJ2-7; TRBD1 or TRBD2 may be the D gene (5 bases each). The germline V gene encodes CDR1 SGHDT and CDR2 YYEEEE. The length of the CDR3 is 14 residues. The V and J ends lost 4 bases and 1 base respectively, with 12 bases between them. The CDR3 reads CASSPGDESYEQYF. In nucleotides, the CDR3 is TGTGCCAGCAGCCCCGGGGACGAGTCCTACGAGCAGTACTTC.

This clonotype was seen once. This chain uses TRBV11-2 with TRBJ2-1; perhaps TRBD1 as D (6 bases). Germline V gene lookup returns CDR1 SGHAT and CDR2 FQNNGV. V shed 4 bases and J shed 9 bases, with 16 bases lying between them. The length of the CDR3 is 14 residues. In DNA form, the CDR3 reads TGTGCCAGCAGCTCACAGCCAGGGGCAGGTGAGCAGTTCTTC. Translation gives CASSSQPGAGEQFF.

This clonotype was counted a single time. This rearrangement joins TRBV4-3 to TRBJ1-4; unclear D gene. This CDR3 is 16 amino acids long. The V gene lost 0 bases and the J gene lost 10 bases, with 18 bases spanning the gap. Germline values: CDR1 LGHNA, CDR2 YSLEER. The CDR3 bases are TGCGCCAGCAGCCAAGATTCCGGAAGGAACAGAGGAAAACTGTTTTTT. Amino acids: CASSQDSGRNRGKLFF.

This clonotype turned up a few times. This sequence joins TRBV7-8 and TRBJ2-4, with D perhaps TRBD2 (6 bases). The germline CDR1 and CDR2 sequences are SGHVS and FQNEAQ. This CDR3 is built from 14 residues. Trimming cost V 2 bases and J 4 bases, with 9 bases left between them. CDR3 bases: TGTGCCAGCAGCTTAAGTGGGGGGAAAAACATTCAGTACTTC. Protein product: CASSLSGGKNIQYF.